These 18 T cell receptor beta chains came from one sample sequenced in a study of prognosis after radiotherapy for stage I lung cancer. The genomic DNA TCR beta CDR3 region underwent two rounds of multiplex PCR. Gene-specific TRBV and TRBJ primers were used in PCR round one. In TCRdb, the multiplex PCR reads were re-called with MiXCR into one record per CDR3 protein. The table shows 13,000 to 15,000 distinct CDR3 sequences, with about a quarter occurring only once. Here the sequenced sample was PBMCs, taken before or after stereotactic body radiation therapy (not recorded which). The receptors stem from a donor aged 50 or older with non-small cell lung cancer.

This clonotype is classed as medium-sized (0.01 to 0.1%). V and J are TRBV5-1 and TRBJ2-1; 10 bases are a match to TRBD1. The V and J ends lost 4 bases and 7 bases, in that order; junction bases with no gene match: 8. Germline V gene lookup returns CDR1 SGHRS and CDR2 YFSETQ. CDR3 length: 15 residues. The CDR3 sequence: CASSHDRGQDNEQFF. The CDR3 bases are TGCGCCAGCAGCCACGACAGGGGGCAAGATAATGAGCAGTTCTTC.

This clonotype is labeled as medium-sized. The V call is TRBV15, the J call TRBJ2-3, with 8 bases lining up with TRBD1. V gave up 1 base and J gave up 5 bases; unmatched junction bases: 5. Germline-derived CDR1 and CDR2 are LNHNV and YYDKDF (reference sequence). This CDR3 has 15 residues. CDR3 region: CATSRARQGRDTQYF. CDR3 DNA: TGTGCCACCAGCAGAGCGAGACAGGGGAGAGATACGCAGTATTTT.

This chain links TRBV20-1 with TRBJ2-5; maybe TRBD2 (6 bases). The CDR3 sequence is 14 residues long. The V gene lost 3 bases and the J gene lost 6 bases, with 17 bases spanning the gap. Per the germline V gene, CDR1 is DFQATT and CDR2 is SNEGSKA (reference sequence). The CDR3 DNA follows: TGCAGTGCTAGTAGTTCTAGCAGGACTAAGACCCAGTACTTC. Protein product: CSASSSSRTKTQYF.

Ten or more counts support this clonotype. The chain joins TRBV20-1 to TRBJ2-3, with TRBD2 matching over 7 bases. CDR1 and CDR2 from the germline V gene are DFQATT and SNEGSKA (reference sequence). V lost 6 bases to trimming and J lost 4 bases; unmatched junction nucleotides: 13. The CDR3 consists of 15 residues. The DNA for the CDR3 is TGCAGTGCAACGGGCTCCGGCGGGAGCCCAGATACGCAGTATTTT. Translation gives CSATGSGGSPDTQYF.

The chain employs TRBV27 and TRBJ2-3; 12 bases align to TRBD2. This CDR3 region has 16 residues. Germline CDR1 is MNHEY and CDR2 is SMNVEV (reference sequence). The junction had 8 bases not matched to a gene; V was cut back by 7 bases and J by 3 bases. The CDR3 nucleotides read TGTGCCAGCATCCCTAGCGGGAGGGCCTTTACAGATACGCAGTATTTT. Its protein is CASIPSGRAFTDTQYF.

This clonotype was seen ten or more times. The rearrangement uses TRBV28 and TRBJ2-1; 7 nucleotides align to TRBD2. CDR1 and CDR2 from the germline V gene are MDHEN and SYDVKM. The CDR3 consists of 15 residues. With V trimmed by 6 bases and J by 8 bases, 13 bases remained unmatched. CDR3 in DNA: TGTGCCAGCAGCCCCAGGGAGGGGCATAGGTATGAGCAGTTCTTC. Encoded protein: CASSPREGHRYEQFF.

A remark on this clonotype: Given a far larger clone just one base away, this is likely a sequencing read error. This chain uses TRBV7-8 with TRBJ1-5, with D hard to call. Germline V gene data show CDR1 as SGHVS and CDR2 as FQNEAQ. CDR3 length equals 15 residues. CDR3 sequence reads: CDSSDQEGFNQPQHF. The CDR3 DNA follows: TGTGACAGCAGTGATCAAGAGGGTTTCAATCAGCCCCAGCATTTT.

This clonotype has a count of ten or more. The genes are TRBV20-1 and TRBJ2-3, with 8 bases that match TRBD1. Germline-derived CDR1 and CDR2 are DFQATT and SNEGSKA (reference sequence). V shed 0 bases and J 5 bases; nucleotides not matched to a gene: 10. The CDR3 consists of 16 residues. The CDR3 DNA sequence: TGCAGTGCTAGAGACTCGTCACAGGGGGGCGGAGATACGCAGTATTTT. It is translated as CSARDSSQGGGDTQYF.

This clonotype was detected many times. CDR3 sequence (DNA): TGCGCCAGCAGCCAAGATGGAGGACTAGCGGGGGACACAGATACGCAGTATTTT. Protein product: CASSQDGGLAGDTDTQYF. The chain joins TRBV4-1 to TRBJ2-3, with 13 nucleotides matching TRBD2. In germline, CDR1 is MGHRA, CDR2 YSYEKL. The CDR3 contains 18 residues. Germline trimming cut 0 bases from V and 2 bases from J; bases unmatched to any gene: 5.

This clonotype was counted at least ten times. The chain uses TRBV10-3 and TRBJ1-6; the D is unclear. Germline CDR1 ENHRY, CDR2 SYGVKD. This CDR3 comprises 12 residues. Trimming removed 2 bases from V and 13 bases from J, with 9 bases in between. CDR3: CAISEGRSPLHF. Written as DNA, the CDR3 is TGTGCCATCAGTGAGGGACGGTCGCCCCTCCACTTT.

By frequency in the sample, this clonotype is medium-sized. CDR3 nucleotides: TGTGCCAGCAGTCTTTTAAACGAGCAGTACTTC. This sequence encodes CASSLLNEQYF. This rearrangement joins TRBV6-1 to TRBJ2-7; D gene unclear. The CDR3 length is 11 residues. The V gene lost 5 bases and the J gene lost 5 bases, with 7 bases spanning the gap. Per germline, CDR1 MNHNS and CDR2 SASEGT.

This clonotype counts as medium-sized (0.01 to 0.1%). The genes are TRBV27 and TRBJ1-6; weak D call: TRBD1 (6 bases). V gave up 6 bases and J gave up 4 bases, with 10 bases separating them. Germline V CDR1 and CDR2: MNHEY, SMNVEV (reference sequence). This CDR3 contains 14 residues. For the CDR3, the DNA is TGTGCCAGCAGCCGGACAGAGTATAATTCACCCCTCCACTTT. Encoded protein: CASSRTEYNSPLHF.

This clonotype was observed many times. The V and J genes are TRBV15 and TRBJ2-7; D possibly corresponds to TRBD1 (5 bases). The CDR3 is made up of 14 amino acids. Looked up from germline, CDR1 is LNHNV and CDR2 is YYDKDF (reference sequence). V lost 1 base and J 2 bases, leaving 9 bases between the germline ends. CDR3 sequence: CATSRGGYTYEQYF. The CDR3 DNA follows: TGTGCCACCAGCAGAGGGGGCTATACCTACGAGCAGTACTTC.

This clonotype has ten or more counts. The chain combines TRBV11-3 with TRBJ1-1, with D perhaps matching TRBD1 (5 bases). Germline-derived CDR1 and CDR2 are SGHNT and YENEEA. The germline V and J ends were trimmed by 5 bases and 3 bases, with 13 bases remaining between them. CDR3 length: 14 amino acids. This chain's CDR3 is CASSQNTGDTEAFF. DNA for the CDR3: TGTGCCAGCAGCCAGAATACAGGCGACACTGAAGCTTTCTTT.

The chain carries TRBV6-1 and TRBJ2-7; D may be TRBD1 or TRBD2 (5 bases each). The CDR3 is made up of 16 amino acids. Per germline, CDR1 MNHNS and CDR2 SASEGT. V dropped 6 bases and J dropped 0 bases, with 18 bases sitting between them. As DNA, the CDR3 is TGTGCCAGCAGCCACGGGGCGAGGACATCCTCCTACGAGCAGTACTTC. This gives the protein CASSHGARTSSYEQYF.

In this sample, this clonotype is medium-sized. The chain recombines TRBV7-9 with TRBJ2-3; possible D gene TRBD2, 5 bases. The CDR3 loop spans 12 amino acids. Germline-derived CDR1 and CDR2 are SEHNR and FQNEAQ (reference sequence). V shed 6 bases and J shed 10 bases, with 14 bases lying between them. The CDR3 sequence is CASSFGGVAQYF. CDR3 in DNA: TGTGCCAGCAGTTTCGGAGGTGTGGCGCAGTATTTT.

To note about this clonotype: An end of the junction does not agree with germline; a read error may underlie this. The chain uses TRBV7-2 and TRBJ2-2, with D possibly called TRBD1 or TRBD2 (5 bases each). CDR3 length equals 15 residues. The V gene's germline CDR1 is SGHTA and CDR2 FQGNSA. The CDR3 here is CASSLPGTVTEELFF. In DNA form, the CDR3 reads TGTGCCAGCAGCTTACCCGGGACGGTCACCGAGGAGCTGTTTTTT.

There are a few counts of this clonotype. Only one base separates this from a far larger clonotype, so it likely reflects a read error. CDR3 protein: CASSYSLTGGVSYEQYF. The CDR3, as DNA: TGTGCCAGCAGTTACTCCTTAACAGGCGGGGTCTCCTACGAGCAGTACTTC. The genes are TRBV6-2 or TRBV6-3 and TRBJ2-7; D might be TRBD2 (6 bases). V was clipped by 0 bases and J by 0 bases, with 15 bases between them. Germline CDR1 MNHEY, CDR2 SVGEGT. This CDR3 spans 17 amino acids.